This TCR beta chain was profiled in a study of cytotoxic CD8 clonotypes in ibrutinib-treated CLL. Whole-study findings and limits: Baseline clonality was higher than in age-matched healthy donors and moved in step with circulating CD8+ T-cell counts.

Libraries of TCR beta were made from 1.5 to 2 micrograms of genomic DNA that came from cryopreserved PBMCs. Regarding this clone: Its cognate antigen is unknown.

Per germline, CDR1 SEHNR and CDR2 FQNEAQ (reference sequence). Trimming removed 2 bases from V and 4 bases from J, with 9 bases in between. The CDR3 is made up of 13 amino acids. Investigators sought sequencing depths of between 1 in 200,000 and 1 in 1 million T cells. Some clones are missing from TCRdb's copy, which holds only in-frame ones; the method was immunoSEQ multiplex PCR. The sample consists of fewer than 300,000 clones, about 72% of them appearing once. Specimen: PBMCs, collected at disease progression, from a patient treated with ibrutinib. The rearrangement uses TRBV7-9 and TRBJ2-7, with D unclear. The TCR sequence derives from a human donor with chronic lymphocytic leukemia. The CDR3 region has the DNA TGTGCCAGCAGCTTATCCATGCCTTACGAGCAGTACTTC. Protein product: CASSLSMPYEQYF.